This T cell receptor beta chain was retrieved from a study of OX40 agonist ivuxolimab in advanced cancers. Germline CDR1 reads MDHEN; CDR2 reads SYDVKM. The CDR3 is made up of 17 amino acids. Germline trimming cut 5 bases from V and 2 bases from J; bases unmatched to any gene: 15. Profiling relied on immunoSEQ multiplex PCR, and the TCRdb table lists in-frame clones only, not all of them. The table shows 55,000 to 75,000 clones, with 91% occurring only once. Specimen: CD4+ or CD8+ T cells sorted from blood, collected in a trial of the OX40 agonist ivuxolimab. The chain uses TRBV28 and TRBJ2-7, with 7 bases that match TRBD2. This clonotype originated in an adult with an advanced solid tumor such as melanoma, head and neck, liver or kidney cancer. DNA for the CDR3: TGTGCCAGCAGTCCGACTGATTGGGCTAGCGGAGCCTACGAGCAGTACTTC. As protein: CASSPTDWASGAYEQYF.